The 26 T cell receptor beta chains listed next were all sequenced from one sample in a study of Ad26.COV2.S vaccination and SARS-CoV-2 variants. TCRdb's table, derived via immunoSEQ multiplex PCR, lists solely in-frame clones and lacks some. The sample includes approximately 460,000 clones, about 89% of them seen just once. Documented treatment: 15 to 20 received Ad26.COV2.S at low or high dose, single or two shots; about 5 received placebo; per-sample allocation not given. Day 63 after the first vaccine or placebo injection was the time point for sampling. Sequenced here: peripheral blood, sampled in a trial of Ad26.COV2.S vaccine versus placebo. All receptors derive from a person between 18 and 60 years old who received the Ad26.COV2.S COVID-19 vaccine or a placebo.

J is TRBJ2-1 and V is TRBV7-3; maybe TRBD2 (5 bases). The V gene's germline CDR1 is SGHTA and CDR2 FQGTGA. This CDR3 is 16 amino acids long. V was shortened by 0 bases and J by 0 bases, with 9 bases between the two germline ends. In DNA form, the CDR3 reads TGTGCCAGCAGCTTAACTAGCGCGAGCTCCTACAATGAGCAGTTCTTC. Translating gives CASSLTSASSYNEQFF.

The CDR3 nucleotides read TGTGCCAGCAGCTTAGGGGCGGGACAGGGGGCGTCATATGGCTACACCTTC. Encoded protein: CASSLGAGQGASYGYTF. This chain links TRBV7-2 with TRBJ1-2, with 12 bases identical to TRBD1. The CDR3 totals 17 residues. With 1 base clipped from V and 5 bases from J, the junction kept 8 bases outside the gene matches. Germline CDR1 reads SGHTA; CDR2 reads FQGNSA.

V usage is TRBV11-3 and J usage is TRBJ2-3; 8 bases fit TRBD1. The CDR3 length is 16 residues. V dropped 1 base and J dropped 2; count of bases not matched to a gene: 5. Germline assignment: CDR1 SGHNT and CDR2 YENEEA. The CDR3 coding sequence is TGTGCCAGCAGCTTAGGGACAGGGCCCGACACAGATACGCAGTATTTT. This sequence encodes CASSLGTGPDTDTQYF.

There are a few counts of this clone. J is TRBJ2-7 and V is TRBV7-2; 8 bases align to TRBD2. In germline, CDR1 is SGHTA, CDR2 FQGNSA. This CDR3 contains 15 residues. Losses at the gene ends were 1 base for V and 2 bases for J; bases not matched to a gene: 4. The DNA of the CDR3 is TGTGCCAGCAGCTTAGGCGGGGGGTTGGCCTACGAGCAGTACTTC. Its protein is CASSLGGGLAYEQYF.

This clone was found once. The chain joins TRBV10-2 to TRBJ2-7; D call uncertain. CDR1 is WSHSY, CDR2 SAAADI, per germline. Trimming stripped 0 bases from V and 2 bases from J, with 8 bases between. This CDR3 is built from 14 residues. CDR3 region: CASSESRLTYEQYF. CDR3 DNA: TGCGCCAGCAGTGAGTCTCGCTTAACCTACGAGCAGTACTTC.

This chain uses TRBV11-1 with TRBJ2-7; D gene ambiguous. Trimming took 4 bases from V and 3 from J, leaving 7 bases between them. The CDR3 runs to 12 residues. Germline CDR1 is SGHAT and CDR2 is FQDESV (reference sequence). This CDR3 reads CASSSHHYEQYF. The CDR3 DNA follows: TGTGCCAGCAGCTCCCACCACTACGAGCAGTACTTC.

Points on this clone: An end of the junction does not agree with germline; a read error may underlie this. The chain has TRBV19 and TRBJ1-2, with D possibly TRBD1 on 5 matching bases. CDR1 LNHDA and CDR2 SQIVND come from the germline V gene (reference sequence). The CDR3 totals 16 residues. The chain's CDR3 is CASSKDTGAFNYGYTF. The DNA of the CDR3 is TGTGCCAGCAGTAAGGACACCGGGGCCTTCAACTATGGCTACACCTTC.

This clone was detected once. CDR3 bases: TGTGCCAGCAGCGGGGACACCCAGTACTTC. As protein: CASSGDTQYF. V gene TRBV7-6 combines with J gene TRBJ2-5, with D perhaps assigned TRBD1 or TRBD2 (5 bases each). The CDR3 length is 10 residues. V shed 5 bases and J shed 8 bases, with 6 bases lying between them. Germline lookup yields CDR1 SGHVS and CDR2 FNYEAQ.

This clone was found once. The gene calls are TRBV29-1 and TRBJ2-5, with D possibly being TRBD1 or TRBD2 (5 bases each). Germline CDR1 is SQVTM and CDR2 is ANQGSEA. V was clipped by 6 bases and J by 5 bases, with 19 bases between them. The CDR3 is 14 residues long. This CDR3 is CSVRGVRSVETQYF. DNA of the CDR3: TGCAGCGTCCGAGGGGTGAGGAGCGTGGAGACCCAGTACTTC.

This clone has just one count. V gene TRBV30 combines with J gene TRBJ1-3, with TRBD1 as a possible D gene (5 bases). V lost 0 bases and J lost 4, with 7 bases in between. CDR1 GTSNPN and CDR2 SVGIG come from the germline V gene (reference sequence). The CDR3 runs to 13 residues. As DNA, the CDR3 is TGTGCCTGGAGTGTTAGACAGGGAAACACCATATATTTT. Translation gives CAWSVRQGNTIYF. Drawing the rest from reference TRBV30 and TRBJ1-3, the complete variable domain is SQTIHQWPATLVQPVGSPLSLECTVEGTSNPNLYWYRQAAGRGLQLLFYSVGIGQISSEVPQNLSASRPQDRQFILSSKKLLLSDSGFYLCAWSVRQGNTIYFGEGSWLTVV.

J is TRBJ2-1 and V is TRBV11-2; 10 bases align to TRBD2. CDR3 size: 17 residues. J gave up 8 bases and V 5 bases, and 15 bases lay outside the gene matches. The germline V gene encodes CDR1 SGHAT and CDR2 FQNNGV. Here the CDR3 DNA reads TGTGCCAGCAGCCCACTTCCGGGTAGCGGGGGGTTCGATGAGCAGTTCTTC. This sequence encodes CASSPLPGSGGFDEQFF.

The gene calls are TRBV7-6 and TRBJ2-3; a possible D gene is TRBD2 (6 bases). V lost 3 bases and J 7 bases, leaving 17 bases between the germline ends. Germline CDR1 SGHVS, CDR2 FNYEAQ. The CDR3 consists of 15 residues. The CDR3 nucleotides are TGTGCCAGCAGCTTGGGCAGCGGGCCCGGAAATACGCAGTATTTT. Its translation: CASSLGSGPGNTQYF.

The chain is built from TRBV6-5 and TRBJ1-5; 9 bases map to TRBD1. V shed 7 bases, J shed 1 base, and the junction held 5 bases outside the gene matches. Germline CDR1 is MNHEY and CDR2 is SVGAGI. The CDR3 consists of 15 residues. CDR3 in amino acids: CASKFDRGSNQPQHF. The CDR3 DNA sequence: TGTGCCAGCAAATTTGACAGGGGGAGCAATCAGCCCCAGCATTTT.

The chain has TRBV13 and TRBJ2-1; the match to TRBD2 covers 12 bases. V lost 3 bases and J lost 10; bases outside the gene matches: 7. The CDR3 spans 15 residues. From germline, CDR1 is PRHDT and CDR2 FYEKMQ (reference sequence). CDR3 residues: CASSFPSGGAREQFF. The CDR3 DNA sequence: TGTGCCAGCAGCTTTCCTAGCGGGGGGGCCAGGGAGCAGTTCTTC.

This chain joins TRBV4-3 and TRBJ1-1, with D perhaps matching TRBD1 (5 bases). CDR1 and CDR2 (germline): LGHNA, YSLEER. The germline V and J ends were trimmed by 0 bases and 6 bases, with 14 bases remaining between them. The CDR3 is 15 amino acids. The CDR3 spells CASSQDRAGVAEAFF. CDR3 DNA sequence: TGCGCCAGCAGCCAAGACAGGGCGGGGGTGGCTGAAGCTTTCTTT.

The chain combines TRBV7-9 with TRBJ2-7; D unclear. The V end lost 3 bases, the J end lost 2 bases, and 11 bases lay between the germline ends. Germline values: CDR1 SEHNR, CDR2 FQNEAQ (reference sequence). The CDR3 length is 14 residues. CDR3 sequence reads: CASSLSGQAYEQYF. In DNA, the CDR3 is TGTGCCAGCAGCTTGTCTGGGCAAGCCTACGAGCAGTACTTC.

This chain connects TRBV19 to TRBJ2-7; D not certain. CDR1 and CDR2 (germline): LNHDA, SQIVND (reference sequence). This CDR3 comprises 13 residues. V was cut by 2 bases and J by 0 bases, with 5 bases left in between. CDR3: CASSIPFSYEQYF. In nucleotides, the CDR3 is TGTGCCAGTAGTATACCCTTCTCCTACGAGCAGTACTTC.

The chain links TRBV5-1 to TRBJ1-1; no clear D. Germline CDR1 SGHRS, CDR2 YFSETQ. V was cut by 2 bases and J by 3 bases, with 8 bases left in between. This CDR3 has 13 amino acids. The CDR3 loop reads CASSFSRDTEAFF. As DNA, the CDR3 is TGCGCCAGCAGCTTCAGCCGCGACACTGAAGCTTTCTTT.

The chain employs TRBV12-3 or TRBV12-4 and TRBJ2-1, with a possible D match to TRBD2 (6 bases). The CDR3 has 13 residues. V lost 3 bases and J 7 bases, leaving 10 bases between the germline ends. Written as DNA, the CDR3 is TGTGCCAGCAGTTTCGGGACTTCAAATGAGCAGTTCTTC. This codes for CASSFGTSNEQFF.

This sequence joins TRBV28 and TRBJ2-1; TRBD2 aligns across 7 bases. Germline loops: CDR1 MDHEN, CDR2 SYDVKM. The CDR3 extends over 14 amino acids. V trimming: 6 bases; J trimming: 8 bases; junction bases outside the gene matches: 10. The CDR3 sequence: CASRAGVSPHEQFF. The DNA for the CDR3 is TGTGCCAGCAGGGCGGGAGTTTCCCCACATGAGCAGTTCTTC. Complete variable domain (other parts from reference TRBV28 and TRBJ2-1): DVKVTQSSRYLVKRTGEKVFLECVQDMDHENMFWYRQDPGLGLRLIYFSYDVKMKEKGDIPEGYSVSREKKERFSLILESASTNQTSMYLCASRAGVSPHEQFFGPGTRLTVL.

The rearrangement uses TRBV11-2 and TRBJ2-5; 7 nucleotides line up with TRBD1. The ends lost 0 bases at V and 5 bases at J; junction bases unmatched: 0. This CDR3 spans 13 amino acids. The germline CDR1 and CDR2 sequences are SGHAT and FQNNGV. DNA of the CDR3: TGTGCCAGCAGCTTAGAGGACAGGGAGACCCAGTACTTC. Its translation is CASSLEDRETQYF.

The chain links TRBV29-1 to TRBJ1-1; D is undetermined. CDR1 is SQVTM, CDR2 ANQGSEA, per germline. This CDR3 has 13 residues. Deletions cut 6 bases from V and 5 bases from J, with 16 bases between. The CDR3 DNA reads as TGCAGCGTCAGGAAAGAAGGCGGAACTGAAGCTTTCTTT. This encodes CSVRKEGGTEAFF.

The CDR3 protein is CASSSTDGISGNTIYF. CDR3 nucleotides: TGTGCCAGCAGTTCAACCGACGGCATCTCTGGAAACACCATATATTTT. The chain is built from TRBV6-6 and TRBJ1-3; unclear D gene. The CDR3 has 16 residues. V lost 4 bases and J 0 bases, leaving 13 bases between the germline ends. CDR1 MNHNY and CDR2 SVGAGI come from the germline V gene (reference sequence).

The chain recombines TRBV4-1 with TRBJ1-4; D is unresolved. CDR1 MGHRA and CDR2 YSYEKL come from the germline V gene. V was clipped by 4 bases and J by 1 base, with 1 base between them. This CDR3 contains 12 residues. The CDR3 here is CASSLTNEKLFF. CDR3 DNA: TGCGCCAGCAGCCTAACTAATGAAAAACTGTTTTTT.

The chain employs TRBV3-1 (or the pseudogene TRBV3-2) and TRBJ2-3; 7 bases line up with TRBD2. The trim removed 3 bases at V and 11 bases at J, leaving 2 bases unmatched. The CDR3 consists of 11 residues. Germline V lookup: CDR1 LGHDT, CDR2 YNNKEL (reference sequence). The CDR3 reads CASSHGGRQYF. The CDR3 coding sequence is TGTGCCAGCAGCCACGGGGGGAGGCAGTATTTT.

J is TRBJ1-6 and V is TRBV5-6; no definite D call. The CDR3 covers 13 residues. Trimming removed 1 base at V and 7 bases at J, with 6 bases between. Germline V CDR1 and CDR2: SGHDT, YYEEEE. CDR3 nucleotide sequence: TGTGCCAGCAGCTTGACGGTGAATTCACCCCTCCACTTT. This translates into CASSLTVNSPLHF.